This TCR beta chain was captured in a study of cytomegalovirus exposure and HLA in healthy donors listed by TCRdb under 2017. Regarding the complete study: An earlier analysis of 587 of the donors reported approximately 280 Gb of sequence data and 100 million to 120 million unique TCR beta sequences obtained from some 170 million T cells. A later genetic analysis used genome-wide SNP genotypes for about three fifths of the 666 donors, treating that subset as a discovery cohort. To predict cytomegalovirus infection status, the study brought together high-throughput TCR immunosequencing, statistical association of individual TCRs with disease status, and machine learning. Every discovery cohort repertoire had been produced on one sequencing platform. Typing coverage differed by locus: A, B, C, DRB1 and DQB1 were typed in roughly 620-630 donors, DQA1 in around 500, DPA1 in around 600, and DPB1 in approximately 450. Donor age, sex, ethnicity and CMV serostatus were compiled alongside the repertoire data. Rather than drawing on any new phenotypic data, the later analysis identified candidate immune exposures from TCR beta sequences and the way those sequences occurred across donors. The study aimed to test whether cataloging public T cell receptors could reveal signatures of past pathogen exposure. Roughly 300 gigabases of sequencing data and some 85 million unique TCR sequences were included in an early release covering about 620 HLA-typed donors. The study used immunosequencing to profile the T cell repertoires of 666 subjects and linked those repertoires to cytomegalovirus serostatus. Because of strong linkage in the cohort, 5 or 6 DR-DQ haplotypes were treated as single units for association and clustering. In a later analysis, previously published TCR beta repertoires from 550 to 700 donors were re-analyzed and high-resolution HLA genotyping was added so that TCR occurrence patterns could be studied. Among a few hundred genotyped donors of the cohort, an average of around 240,000 unique TCR beta nucleotide sequences were sequenced per donor, roughly a sixth of them non-productive. Along with the roughly 700-subject first cohort, a separate validation cohort of more than 90 different subjects was used. Both class I and class II loci were covered by HLA typing, at four-digit resolution. Of the roughly 430 genotyped donors, 81% fell in the genetic ancestry cluster associated with self-reported Caucasian donors. In an earlier analysis of about 590 of the donors, high-throughput TCR beta sequencing was used to judge whether each TCR beta V gene segment behaved as functional or pseudogenic.

The CDR3 goes from the cysteine to the phenylalanine over 18 residues. Here the CDR3 DNA is all that survives: 54 bases in frame from base 1. The germline V gene provides CDR1 SGHVS and CDR2 FNYEAQ. Trimming accounts for 2 bases at V and 1 base at J, while the number of junction bases matched to no gene is 10. Broad study findings and their caveats: According to the authors, the approach could potentially be generalized to other disease states and immunological phenotypes. While some public TCRs were present in many individuals, most TCR sequences turned up only very rarely across donors. Because counts were too low, roughly 17 rarely observed V segments, including chromosome 9 orphons, were left out of the earlier analysis of some 640 of the donors. When HLA alleles, especially DR and DQ, strongly co-occurred, attributing TCR associations to individual alleles was difficult. Broadly in line with IMGT annotations, most TCR beta V segments showed up in productive rearrangements about 87% or about 30% of the time in an earlier analysis of several hundred of the donors. In a later genetic analysis, fewer N-insertions in productive TCRs were reported among donors in an Asian-associated ancestry cluster than the roughly 700-donor mean. A further reported finding was that TCR beta sequences accurately predicted the HLA-A and HLA-B alleles for most subjects in the first cohort. HLA typing was unavailable for some donors at each locus, so association tests used only the typed subset. In a later analysis, most CMV-associated TCR beta chains were found to appear HLA-restricted, with HLA associations seemingly driven largely by CMV exposure. Presence/absence analyses assumed roughly uniform sequencing depth across donors, an assumption that may not hold. The study gave a list of under 200 TCR beta chains associated with cytomegalovirus. The classifier was reported to diagnose cytomegalovirus status with high specificity and sensitivity in both the original and validation cohorts. A few of the identified cytomegalovirus-associated TCR beta chains were confirmed in vitro to be specific for cytomegalovirus antigens. In a later analysis, TCR association rates were found to vary across HLA loci, with the most associated TCRs seen for DRB1 alleles and the fewest for HLA-C alleles. For the cohort, immune exposure information was limited to CMV serostatus. Correlated functional status among segregating V segments might be attributable to linkage disequilibrium, but an unknown experimental factor could not be ruled out. Compared with equally common non-associated chains, HLA-associated TCR beta chains in a later analysis were more clonally expanded and had lower generation probabilities. The 87-base-pair reads could not distinguish some IMGT-functional V segments, including TRBV6-2 and TRBV6-3, so those segments were excluded. A later genetic analysis associated a missense DCLRE1C variant with V-gene and J-gene trimming of TCR beta chains, and an independent cohort replicated the association. Several of the top co-occurrence clusters appeared to be linked to parvovirus B19, influenza, CMV and Epstein-Barr virus, according to a later analysis. A cluster of highly shared sequence variants was judged likely to represent a technical artifact of the sequencing pipeline. This cohort had only TCR beta chains sequenced, and the lack of alpha or paired-chain data limited which features could be detected. A later analysis associated about 16,000 TCR beta sequences with specific HLA alleles at a false discovery rate of 0.05.

Concerning this clone: Its antigen specificity is not known. The input lacks base qualities; no much larger clone sits a single base away.

Library preparation used the immunoSEQ multiplex PCR assay. For the multiplex PCR, a mixture combining 60 forward primers for TCR Vbeta segments and 13 reverse primers for TCR Jbeta segments was used. The CDR3 region of rearranged TCR beta genes was amplified from genomic DNA with a multiplex PCR assay. The amplified TCR beta libraries were sequenced on the Illumina HiSeq System as 87-base-pair reads. Processing in the source paper ran as follows. Across the 670 or so repertoires, a later analysis counted some 80 million unique TCR beta chains, approximately 12 million of which were shared by at least two donors. Raw reads were error-corrected and collapsed into unique sequences by a nearest-neighbor algorithm in which closely related sequences were merged to remove PCR and sequencing errors. To assign V, D and J gene segments, CDR3 sequences were aligned to IMGT reference sequences. For a sequence to be retained, a match of at least six nucleotides was required to both a V gene segment and a J gene segment. Rearrangements were classified as productive when the CDR3 lacked stop codons and remained in frame with V and J, and all other rearrangements were classified as non-productive. CDR3 was defined by IMGT convention, running from the second conserved V-encoded cysteine to the conserved J-encoded phenylalanine. In an earlier analysis of just under 600 of the donors, sequences lacking an unambiguous match to a single V gene segment were excluded. An earlier analysis of 587 of the donors called V segments functional above 56.7% productive rearrangements and segregating when the between-donor standard deviation exceeded 5%. A statistical classification framework was built to diagnose cytomegalovirus status from the catalog of TCR beta chain sequences. In a later analysis, TCR nucleotide sequences were compared against IMGT/GENE-DB human TR gene sequences so that V and J genes could be assigned. In a later analysis, CDR3 sequences and most-parsimonious VDJ recombination scenarios were assigned using the TCRdist pipeline. In a later analysis, each TCR beta chain was defined by its CDR3 amino acid sequence together with its V-gene family, and reads lacking a unique V-gene family were excluded. A later analysis removed 592 highly shared, low-generation-probability nucleotide sequences to deal with suspected cross-contamination and a sequencing artifact. A later analysis calculated a clonal expansion index for each public chain from normalized within-repertoire ranks of inferred template counts. In a later analysis, generation probabilities were computed with a VDJ recombination model fitted to out-of-frame rearrangements, and the resulting probabilities were checked against IGoR. In a later analysis, hypergeometric tests were used to score TCR-TCR, TCR-HLA and TCR-CMV co-occurrence, with a repertoire-size bias correction applied to TCR pairs. A later analysis estimated false discovery rates by permuting HLA or CMV assignments 20 times. In a later analysis, co-occurring TCRs were grouped using DBSCAN, and TCRdist sequence similarity was added for clustering within HLA-allele-positive subsets. Repertoires with fewer than 30,000 or more than 120,000 public chains were left out of co-occurrence clustering, as were several repertoires with anomalous nucleotide sharing. Entries here come from immuneACCESS through TCRdb and include only in-frame sequences with V and J called. Some clones fail to appear in such tables; in the studies checked, an unresolved V gene covers under half of the shortfall, and the cause of the remainder is unknown. V and J calls and clone size are given by that table; D and trimming were obtained from the DNA. In all, the sample holds some 100,000 clones, and 79% of those were seen once. The ten top clones hold 4.1% of the sample.

The cohort comprised under 700 healthy bone marrow donors. All cohort members were sampled while nominally healthy, although unrecorded immune exposures were likely present. The donor was CMV seropositive and belonged to the group of 250 to 300 seropositive cohort members. Each donor provided a peripheral blood sample, and peripheral blood mononuclear cells were used for TCR beta sequencing. Genomic DNA was extracted from the blood cell samples with the Qiagen DNeasy Blood Extraction Kit. This receptor was obtained from a female donor in good health and CMV-seropositive. The chain is assembled from TRBV7-6 and TRBJ2-2; 7 bases in the junction line up with TRBD1. Sequencing was done on a sample of PBMCs. The CDR3 loop reads CASSLTTGTVRNTGELFF. The sequence in DNA is TGTGCCAGCAGCTTAACCACGGGGACAGTCCGGAACACCGGGGAGCTGTTTTTT.